One sample yielded the 26 T cell receptor beta chains listed below, sequenced in a study of CD8 T cells in Susac syndrome. The authors reverse transcribed roughly 0.5 to 1 ug RNA with random hexamers. TCRdb processed the immunoSEQ multiplex PCR reads anew with MiXCR; each CDR3 protein has one entry. The sample shows over 150,000 distinct CDR3 sequences, approximately 93% of them seen only once. The sequenced sample was CD4+ T cells from PBMCs. The receptors were gathered from a human donor with multiple sclerosis.

The V call is TRBV7-2, the J call TRBJ2-6; D ambiguous. Trimming took off 5 bases at V and 1 base at J, with 12 bases between the two ends. CDR1 and CDR2 (germline): SGHTA, FQGNSA. The length of the CDR3 is 16 residues. CDR3 sequence reads: CASSPPWASGANVLTF. CDR3 DNA: TGTGCCAGCAGCCCGCCGTGGGCATCTGGGGCCAACGTCCTGACTTTC.

The J gene is TRBJ1-6, the V gene TRBV6-5, with D perhaps TRBD1 (6 bases). Germline V lookup: CDR1 MNHEY, CDR2 SVGAGI. The V gene lost 5 bases and the J gene lost 10 bases, with 15 bases spanning the gap. This CDR3 region has 14 residues. The DNA of the CDR3 is TGTGCCAGCAGTGAGGAACAGGGAAAGTCACCCCTCCACTTT. Encoded protein: CASSEEQGKSPLHF.

The chain has TRBV18 and TRBJ1-2; D might be TRBD1 (5 bases). This CDR3 region has 15 residues. CDR1 and CDR2 (germline): KGHSH, LQKENI. The V gene lost 2 bases and the J gene lost 7 bases, with 17 bases spanning the gap. DNA of the CDR3: TGTGCCAGCTCACCAACATCACAGGTGGGGCTTGGCTACACCTTC. As protein: CASSPTSQVGLGYTF.

J is TRBJ2-1 and V is TRBV10-2, with D possibly being TRBD2 (6 bases). The germline V gene has CDR1 WSHSY and CDR2 SAAADI. The length of the CDR3 is 16 residues. Trimming shortened V by 3 bases and J by 6 bases, and 18 bases separated the two germline ends. As DNA, the CDR3 is TGCGCCAGCAGTGAATTCGTAGCCCGGGGGATCAATGAGCAGTTCTTC. This codes for CASSEFVARGINEQFF.

The V call is TRBV20-1, the J call TRBJ1-1; no clear D. The CDR3 runs 14 residues. The germline V gene encodes CDR1 DFQATT and CDR2 SNEGSKA (reference sequence). With 7 bases removed from V and 0 bases from J, the gap between germline ends came to 15 bases. The CDR3 nucleotides read TGCAGTGTTCAGAGGGCGGGGATGAACACTGAAGCTTTCTTT. This translates into CSVQRAGMNTEAFF.

This clonotype occurred a few times. The chain has TRBV7-9 and TRBJ2-2, with 7 bases lining up with TRBD1. V shed 4 bases, J shed 1 base, and the junction held 3 bases outside the gene matches. Germline V gives CDR1 SEHNR, CDR2 FQNEAQ (reference sequence). The CDR3 is made up of 15 amino acids. The CDR3: CASSSWTGNTGELFF. The CDR3 nucleotides read TGTGCCAGCAGCTCGTGGACAGGGAACACCGGGGAGCTGTTTTTT.

CDR3 region: CASSLRRGYNEQFF. The CDR3 nucleotides read TGCGCCAGCAGCCTTCGGCGAGGTTACAATGAGCAGTTCTTC. The V call is TRBV5-1, the J call TRBJ2-1; D remains ambiguous. Germline assignment: CDR1 SGHRS and CDR2 YFSETQ. The CDR3 consists of 14 residues. Trimming shortened V by 4 bases and J by 4 bases, and 12 bases separated the two germline ends.

This chain links TRBV30 with TRBJ1-1; possible D gene TRBD1, 5 bases. The CDR3 totals 14 residues. Germline loops: CDR1 GTSNPN, CDR2 SVGIG (reference sequence). Trimming stripped 3 bases from V and 8 bases from J, with 19 bases between. As DNA, the CDR3 is TGTGCCTGGAGACTGACAGCCAACTTTCTGGAAGCTTTCTTT. Amino acids: CAWRLTANFLEAFF.

The rearrangement joins TRBV4-1 to TRBJ1-5, with 9 bases that match TRBD1. The CDR3 is made up of 17 amino acids. CDR1 and CDR2 (germline): MGHRA, YSYEKL. The junction had 6 bases not matched to a gene; V was cut back by 0 bases and J by 3 bases. As DNA, the CDR3 is TGCGCCAGCAGCCAAGATATGACAGGGGGGTCCAATCAGCCCCAGCATTTT. Amino acids: CASSQDMTGGSNQPQHF.

The V and J genes are TRBV19 and TRBJ2-3; D call uncertain. This CDR3 has 14 residues. Trimming cost V 1 base and J 2 bases, with 7 bases left between them. Germline V gene sequence: CDR1 LNHDA, CDR2 SQIVND (reference sequence). CDR3 DNA: TGTGCCAGTAGTATAGGTATGGCCACAGATACGCAGTATTTT. Its protein is CASSIGMATDTQYF.

The chain couples TRBV27 to TRBJ2-1; perhaps TRBD2 as D (6 bases). Trimming pared 5 bases from V and 7 bases from J, leaving 24 bases between. The CDR3 is made up of 17 amino acids. Germline values: CDR1 MNHEY, CDR2 SMNVEV (reference sequence). In DNA form, the CDR3 reads TGTGCCAGCAGTGACCGACTAGTCATTTTAAAGGGTAATGAGCAGTTCTTC. Amino acid sequence: CASSDRLVILKGNEQFF.

J is TRBJ1-1 and V is TRBV19; D is possibly TRBD1 (6 bases). Germline V gives CDR1 LNHDA, CDR2 SQIVND (reference sequence). V was trimmed by 5 bases and J by 1 base, leaving 14 bases between them. CDR3 length equals 15 residues. The CDR3 sequence is CASSPDQTGNTEAFF. The CDR3, as DNA: TGTGCCAGTAGTCCCGATCAGACAGGGAACACTGAAGCTTTCTTT.

The V and J genes are TRBV25-1 and TRBJ2-3; unclear D gene. The germline V gene encodes CDR1 MGHDK and CDR2 SYGVNS. The germline V and J ends were trimmed by 0 bases and 5 bases, with 15 bases remaining between them. This CDR3 is 16 amino acids long. CDR3 in DNA: TGTGCCAGCAGTGAATATGAATGGTATTCCGGAGATACGCAGTATTTT. Translated: CASSEYEWYSGDTQYF. Based on the CDR3 plus reference TRBV25-1 and TRBJ2-3, the full variable domain is EADIYQTPRYLVIGTGKKITLECSQTMGHDKMYWYQQDPGMELHLIHYSYGVNSTEKGDLSSESTVSRIRTEHFPLTLESARPSHTSQYLCASSEYEWYSGDTQYFGPGTRLTVL.

The chain employs TRBV6-4 and TRBJ2-7, with 7 bases aligning to TRBD1. The CDR3 is made up of 13 amino acids. Trimming at V came to 6 bases and at J to 6 bases, leaving 8 bases not matched to a gene. Germline V gene data show CDR1 as MRHNA and CDR2 as SNTAGT. The CDR3: CASRPQGVSEQYF. The DNA of the CDR3 is TGTGCCAGCAGACCGCAGGGGGTTAGCGAGCAGTACTTC.

The chain links TRBV7-9 to TRBJ1-1, with unresolved D. Trimming removed 8 bases from V and 1 base from J, with 17 bases in between. The CDR3 runs to 15 residues. CDR1 is SEHNR and CDR2 is FQNEAQ in the germline V gene (reference sequence). CDR3 sequence reads: CASALRSGENTEAFF. The CDR3 bases are TGTGCCAGCGCCCTAAGGAGCGGGGAGAACACTGAAGCTTTCTTT.

The chain recombines TRBV7-9 with TRBJ1-1, with 7 bases identical to TRBD1. The junction had 13 bases not matched to a gene; V was cut back by 5 bases and J by 4 bases. The CDR3 extends over 16 amino acids. Looked up from germline, CDR1 is SEHNR and CDR2 is FQNEAQ (reference sequence). Written as DNA, the CDR3 is TGTGCCAGCAGCCCAGGGGAGGGGGCGCTGGTCACTGAAGCTTTCTTT. The encoded protein is CASSPGEGALVTEAFF.

The chain recombines TRBV6-5 with TRBJ2-2; 9 nucleotides align to TRBD1. The CDR3 totals 16 residues. Unmatched junction bases numbered 3, after V lost 0 bases and J lost 4 bases. Germline V lookup: CDR1 MNHEY, CDR2 SVGAGI. The chain's CDR3 is CASSYSNRGLTGELFF. In nucleotides, the CDR3 is TGTGCCAGCAGTTACTCGAACAGGGGGCTCACCGGGGAGCTGTTTTTT.

The rearrangement joins TRBV2 to TRBJ2-2, with TRBD2 matching 8 bases. The CDR3 has 16 residues. The germline V gene encodes CDR1 SNHLY and CDR2 FYNNEI. The J segment lost 8 bases and the V segment lost 4 bases, leaving 12 bases of the junction unmatched. CDR3 sequence (DNA): TGTGCCAGCAGTGTACGAGCGGGAGCTCCACCGGGGGAGCTGTTTTTT. It is translated as CASSVRAGAPPGELFF.

The chain combines TRBV20-1 with TRBJ2-7; 11 bases fit TRBD1. CDR1 is DFQATT, CDR2 SNEGSKA, per germline (reference sequence). The V segment lost 2 bases and the J segment 3 bases; nucleotides outside the gene matches: 6. This CDR3 comprises 15 residues. The CDR3 here is CSARNSGTGGYEQYF. CDR3 nucleotide sequence: TGCAGTGCTAGAAACTCCGGGACAGGGGGCTACGAGCAGTACTTC.

The chain combines TRBV20-1 with TRBJ1-1, with D tentatively TRBD1 (5 bases). This CDR3 region has 14 residues. Trimming shortened V by 6 bases and J by 9 bases, and 23 bases separated the two germline ends. Germline-derived CDR1 and CDR2 are DFQATT and SNEGSKA (reference sequence). CDR3 sequence reads: CSAHAVGQYLKAFF. CDR3 in DNA: TGCAGTGCCCACGCAGTCGGACAATACTTAAAAGCTTTCTTT.

The V gene is TRBV27, the J gene TRBJ1-4; 10 positions agree with TRBD1. Looked up from germline, CDR1 is MNHEY and CDR2 is SMNVEV (reference sequence). The CDR3 totals 16 residues. V was clipped by 5 bases and J by 7 bases; unmatched bases: 10. CDR3 sequence reads: CASSPTLGTGVEKLFF. Here the CDR3 DNA reads TGTGCCAGCAGTCCCACCCTCGGGACAGGGGTTGAAAAACTGTTTTTT.

This chain links TRBV6-5 with TRBJ2-7; D gene unclear. Germline V gene lookup returns CDR1 MNHEY and CDR2 SVGAGI. This CDR3 has 11 amino acids. Trimming stripped 7 bases from V and 5 bases from J, with 9 bases between. The CDR3 protein is CASKSGNEQYF. CDR3 coding DNA: TGTGCCAGCAAATCTGGGAACGAGCAGTACTTC.

The J gene is TRBJ2-5, the V gene TRBV4-1; 8 bases align to TRBD2. The V gene end was trimmed by 1 base and the J gene end by 2 bases; junction bases not matched to a gene: 3. Germline CDR1 MGHRA, CDR2 YSYEKL. The CDR3 consists of 15 residues. The CDR3 sequence is CASSQGTSRQETQYF. The CDR3, as DNA: TGCGCCAGCAGCCAAGGGACTAGCCGGCAAGAGACCCAGTACTTC.

This chain links TRBV15 with TRBJ2-5, with 16 bases fitting TRBD2. The CDR3 consists of 18 residues. Germline CDR1 LNHNV, CDR2 YYDKDF (reference sequence). After removal of 4 bases from V and 4 bases from J, the junction contained 9 bases not matched to a gene. CDR3 nucleotide sequence: TGTGCCACCAGCACCGGGACTAGCGGGGGGGCCGTGGGAGAGACCCAGTACTTC. This encodes CATSTGTSGGAVGETQYF.

This chain connects TRBV9 to TRBJ1-5, with D possibly matching TRBD1 (5 bases). Trimming pared 4 bases from V and 7 bases from J, leaving 12 bases between. Germline V gene data show CDR1 as SGDLS and CDR2 as YYNGEE. The CDR3 covers 13 residues. CDR3 protein: CASSRDHSQPQHF. CDR3 sequence (DNA): TGTGCCAGCAGCCGGGACCATAGCCAGCCCCAGCATTTT.

The V call is TRBV30, the J call TRBJ1-2, with a weak D call TRBD1 (6 bases). The CDR3 length is 14 residues. Germline loops: CDR1 GTSNPN, CDR2 SVGIG (reference sequence). V was trimmed by 1 base and J by 6 bases, leaving 15 bases between them. The CDR3 coding sequence is TGTGCCTGGAGTGGGGTCAGGGGTGTAGATGGCTACACCTTC. The encoded protein is CAWSGVRGVDGYTF.